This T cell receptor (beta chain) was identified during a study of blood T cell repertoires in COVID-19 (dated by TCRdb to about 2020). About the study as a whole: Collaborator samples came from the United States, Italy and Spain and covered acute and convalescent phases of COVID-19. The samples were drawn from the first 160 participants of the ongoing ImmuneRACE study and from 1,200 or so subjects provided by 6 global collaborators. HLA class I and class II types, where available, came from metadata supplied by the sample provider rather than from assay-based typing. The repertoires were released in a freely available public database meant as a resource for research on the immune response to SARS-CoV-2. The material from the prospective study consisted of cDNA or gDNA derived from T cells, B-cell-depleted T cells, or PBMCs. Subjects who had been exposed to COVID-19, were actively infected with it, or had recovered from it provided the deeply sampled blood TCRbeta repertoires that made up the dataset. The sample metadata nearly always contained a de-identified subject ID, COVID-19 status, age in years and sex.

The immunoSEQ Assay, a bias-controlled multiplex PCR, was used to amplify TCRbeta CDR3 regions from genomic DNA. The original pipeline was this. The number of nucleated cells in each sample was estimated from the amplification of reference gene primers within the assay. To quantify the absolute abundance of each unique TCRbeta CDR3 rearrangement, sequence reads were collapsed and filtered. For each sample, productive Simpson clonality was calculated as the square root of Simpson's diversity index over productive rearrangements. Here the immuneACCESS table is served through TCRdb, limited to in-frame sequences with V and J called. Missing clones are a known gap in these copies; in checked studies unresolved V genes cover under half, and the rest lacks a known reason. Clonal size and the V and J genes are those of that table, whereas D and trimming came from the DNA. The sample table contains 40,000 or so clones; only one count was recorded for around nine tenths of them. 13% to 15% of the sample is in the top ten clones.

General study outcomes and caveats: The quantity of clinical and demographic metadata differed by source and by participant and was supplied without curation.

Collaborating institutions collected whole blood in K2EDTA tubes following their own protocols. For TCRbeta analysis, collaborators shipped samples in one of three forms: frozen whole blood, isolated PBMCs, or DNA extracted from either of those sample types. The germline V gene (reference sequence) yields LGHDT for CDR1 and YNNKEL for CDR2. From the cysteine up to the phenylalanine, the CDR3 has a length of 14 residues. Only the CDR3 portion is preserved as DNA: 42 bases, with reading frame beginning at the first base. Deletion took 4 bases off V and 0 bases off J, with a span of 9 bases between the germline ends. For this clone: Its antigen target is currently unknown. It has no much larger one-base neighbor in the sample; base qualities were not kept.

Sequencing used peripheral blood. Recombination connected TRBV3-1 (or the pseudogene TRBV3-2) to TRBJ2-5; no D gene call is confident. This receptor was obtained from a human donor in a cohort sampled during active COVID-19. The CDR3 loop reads CASSPYRDQETQYF. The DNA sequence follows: TGTGCCAGCAGCCCCTACCGGGACCAAGAGACCCAGTACTTC.